This entry lists 14 T cell receptor beta chains sequenced from one sample in a study of T cell responses to AZD1222 COVID-19 vaccine (TCRdb year 2021). Interpreted using the paper, the time point label stands for: baseline before first vaccination. The library was made by the immunoSEQ multiplex PCR assay. This is the immuneACCESS table as TCRdb keeps it, with only in-frame sequences that have V and J called. A part of the clones is gone; compared with another copy, unresolved V genes explain less than half, and the rest is unexplained. The sample data list over 120,000 clones, and around 91% of these were observed just once. Together, the top ten hold roughly 1.5% of the sample. Material: peripheral blood, obtained on day 0 of AZD1222 vaccination. The receptors were gathered from an adult in good health.

This clone was picked up one time. The chain carries TRBV28 and TRBJ2-1, with TRBD2 matching over 9 bases. The J segment lost 5 bases and the V segment lost 5 bases, leaving 7 bases of the junction unmatched. CDR3 length: 15 amino acids. CDR1 is MDHEN and CDR2 is SYDVKM in the germline V gene. CDR3 nucleotide sequence: TGTGCCAGCAGTACGACGGGACTAGCTAACAATGAGCAGTTCTTC. This encodes CASSTTGLANNEQFF.

This chain joins TRBV6-5 and TRBJ2-2; no definite D call. V dropped 5 bases and J dropped 7 bases, with 14 bases sitting between them. The CDR3 has 14 amino acids. CDR1 MNHEY and CDR2 SVGAGI come from the germline V gene. This CDR3 is CASSPHTLRGELFF. CDR3 in DNA: TGTGCCAGCAGTCCACATACTCTGCGCGGGGAGCTGTTTTTT.

V is TRBV18 and J is TRBJ2-1; the D gene is possibly TRBD1 (5 bases). Germline V gene sequence: CDR1 KGHSH, CDR2 LQKENI. CDR3 length equals 13 residues. Trimming stripped 4 bases from V and 5 bases from J, with 9 bases between. The CDR3, as DNA: TGTGCCAGCTCACATGACAGTGACAATGAGCAGTTCTTC. Its protein product is CASSHDSDNEQFF.

The V gene is TRBV14, the J gene TRBJ2-7, with 11 bases that match TRBD2. Germline assignment: CDR1 SGHDN and CDR2 FVKESK. The length of the CDR3 is 17 residues. The V segment lost 4 bases and the J segment 2 bases; nucleotides outside the gene matches: 10. CDR3 sequence: CASSPRLAGPPPYEQYF. The CDR3 DNA follows: TGTGCCAGCAGCCCCCGACTAGCGGGACCCCCACCCTACGAGCAGTACTTC.

V gene TRBV2 combines with J gene TRBJ2-3; tentative D call: TRBD2 (6 bases). The CDR3 is 15 amino acids. Germline values: CDR1 SNHLY, CDR2 FYNNEI. V lost 2 bases, J lost 4 bases, and 13 bases lay in between. The CDR3 loop is CASSERAPGADTQYF. CDR3 bases: TGTGCCAGCAGTGAAAGGGCTCCGGGGGCAGATACGCAGTATTTT. Filled out from reference TRBV2 and TRBJ2-3, the complete variable domain reads EPEVTQTPSHQVTQMGQEVILRCVPISNHLYFYWYRQILGQKVEFLVSFYNNEISEKSEIFDDQFSVERPDGSNFTLKIRSTKLEDSAMYFCASSERAPGADTQYFGPGTRLTVL.

The chain has TRBV6-5 and TRBJ1-6; D is ambiguous. Germline loops: CDR1 MNHEY, CDR2 SVGAGI. V dropped 2 bases and J dropped 0 bases, with 5 bases sitting between them. The length of the CDR3 is 15 residues. In DNA, the CDR3 is TGTGCCAGCAGTTACGGCTACTCCTATAATTCACCCCTCCACTTT. It codes for CASSYGYSYNSPLHF.

The chain recombines TRBV11-2 with TRBJ1-1, with 7 positions matching TRBD1. J gave up 4 bases and V 5 bases, and 7 bases lay outside the gene matches. There are 14 residues in the CDR3. The germline V gene has CDR1 SGHAT and CDR2 FQNNGV. The CDR3 sequence: CASSRRQGGTEAFF. The CDR3 DNA reads as TGTGCCAGCAGCCGACGACAGGGCGGCACTGAAGCTTTCTTT.

The CDR3 DNA reads as TGCGCCAGCAGCTCCCCGGGACAGGGGGTTTCACCCCTCCACTTT. Protein: CASSSPGQGVSPLHF. The chain joins TRBV5-1 to TRBJ1-6; 11 nucleotides agree with TRBD1. The CDR3 is 15 residues long. In germline, CDR1 is SGHRS, CDR2 YFSETQ. Trimming at V came to 3 bases and at J to 9 bases, leaving 5 bases not matched to a gene.

This sequence joins TRBV11-2 and TRBJ2-7, with D possibly matching TRBD2 (6 bases). Between the trimmed V and J ends, which lost 6 bases and 2 bases, there was a span of 14 bases. Germline CDR1 SGHAT, CDR2 FQNNGV. This CDR3 region has 14 residues. The DNA for the CDR3 is TGTGCCAGCAGTGGGGGGTATGGAACCTACGAGCAGTACTTC. This translates into CASSGGYGTYEQYF. Based on the CDR3 plus reference TRBV11-2 and TRBJ2-7, the full variable domain is EAGVAQSPRYKIIEKRQSVAFWCNPISGHATLYWYQQILGQGPKLLIQFQNNGVVDDSQLPKDRFSAERLKGVDSTLKIQPAKLEDSAVYLCASSGGYGTYEQYFGPGTRLTVT.

The chain couples TRBV2 to TRBJ1-1; D possibly corresponds to TRBD1 (6 bases). Germline-derived CDR1 and CDR2 are SNHLY and FYNNEI. Deletions cut 3 bases from V and 6 bases from J, with 11 bases between. The CDR3 sequence is 13 residues long. CDR3 amino acids: CASSDTGKPEAFF. The CDR3 bases are TGTGCCAGCAGTGATACAGGGAAACCTGAAGCTTTCTTT.

The gene calls are TRBV30 and TRBJ2-7; D might be TRBD1 or TRBD2, each matching 5 bases. The CDR3 sequence is 15 residues long. Germline CDR1 and CDR2: GTSNPN and SVGIG (reference sequence). V shed 0 bases and J shed 3 bases, with 15 bases lying between them. The CDR3 region is CAWSVSLGTIYEQYF. The CDR3 bases are TGTGCCTGGAGTGTGTCGCTGGGGACCATCTACGAGCAGTACTTC.

The chain is built from TRBV6-5 and TRBJ1-6, with unresolved D. CDR1 is MNHEY, CDR2 SVGAGI, per germline. V shed 6 bases and J shed 9 bases, with 12 bases lying between them. This CDR3 comprises 13 residues. The CDR3 region is CASRPPPTSPLHF. The CDR3 region has the DNA TGTGCCAGCAGACCCCCTCCCACTTCACCCCTCCACTTT.

This chain connects TRBV3-1 (or the pseudogene TRBV3-2) to TRBJ1-2; a weak D match, TRBD1 (5 bases). V gave up 0 bases and J gave up 4 bases, with 12 bases separating them. Germline values: CDR1 LGHDT, CDR2 YNNKEL (reference sequence). The CDR3 totals 15 residues. In DNA form, the CDR3 reads TGTGCCAGCAGCCAAGATGTAGCAGGGACCTATGGCTACACCTTC. It yields the protein CASSQDVAGTYGYTF.

This chain joins TRBV12-3 or TRBV12-4 and TRBJ1-3; D remains unclear. The ends were cut back, 6 bases at V and 4 bases at J, with 4 bases in the middle. The CDR3 runs to 11 residues. CDR3 loop: CASSPGNTIYF. The CDR3 DNA follows: TGTGCCAGCAGCCCAGGAAACACCATATATTTT.